This TCR beta chain was profiled in a study of T cells after yellow fever vaccination. TCRdb called the 5' RACE reads again in MiXCR, with one record for every CDR3 protein. The sample lists some 420,000 distinct CDR3 sequences, around a sixth occurring once. Germline CDR1 SGDLS, CDR2 YYNGEE. The CDR3 contains 13 residues. V shed 2 bases and J shed 0 bases, with 5 bases lying between them. This clonotype was recorded a few times. This chain links TRBV9 with TRBJ1-1; D is uncertain. The sequence derives from a young man who received the YFV17D yellow fever vaccine. The material sequenced was PBMCs, taken before the yellow fever booster vaccination. This CDR3 reads CASSVILNTEAFF. The CDR3 bases are TGTGCCAGCAGCGTTATCCTGAACACTGAAGCTTTCTTT.